The 12 T cell receptor beta chains below were found in one sample sequenced in a study of T cell responses to AZD1222 COVID-19 vaccine (dated by TCRdb to the early 2020s). The library came from the immunoSEQ multiplex PCR assay. TCRdb stores this immuneACCESS table with in-frame sequences only. Part of the clones is absent; in the studies checked, under half of the shortfall reflects unresolved V genes, and no reason is known for the rest. Across this sample there are more than 65,000 clones, with roughly 83% seen only once. The ten largest clones represent approximately 25% of the sample. This sample's time point label indicates: about 28 days (+/-7) after the second vaccine dose. The input for sequencing was peripheral blood, taken 28 days after the second AZD1222 dose. The receptor set was obtained from an adult who received the AZD1222 COVID-19 vaccine.

The V gene is TRBV6-5, the J gene TRBJ1-3, with 7 bases that match TRBD1. Trimming cost V 8 bases and J 2 bases; bases outside gene matches: 3. From germline, CDR1 is MNHEY and CDR2 SVGAGI. The CDR3 loop spans 13 amino acids. The CDR3 sequence is CASGQGAGNTIYF. The CDR3 coding sequence is TGTGCCAGCGGCCAGGGGGCTGGAAACACCATATATTTT.

The chain's CDR3 is CASRYSGGGTEAFF. CDR3 nucleotide sequence: TGTGCCAGCAGGTACTCAGGGGGGGGCACTGAAGCTTTCTTT. This sequence joins TRBV11-2 and TRBJ1-1; 7 bases fit TRBD1. V dropped 6 bases and J dropped 4; count of bases not matched to a gene: 8. The CDR3 is made up of 14 amino acids. From germline, CDR1 is SGHAT and CDR2 FQNNGV.

J is TRBJ1-2 and V is TRBV7-9; D remains unclear. Per the germline V gene, CDR1 is SEHNR and CDR2 is FQNEAQ (reference sequence). Trimming removed 1 base at V and 8 bases at J, with 5 bases between. This CDR3 contains 11 residues. The DNA of the CDR3 is TGTGCCAGCAGCTTAGGCGCGGGCTACACCTTC. This gives the protein CASSLGAGYTF.

The chain combines TRBV5-4 with TRBJ2-5, with D perhaps matching TRBD2 (6 bases). Trimming stripped 4 bases from V and 1 base from J, with 20 bases between. Germline values: CDR1 SGHNT, CDR2 YYREEE (reference sequence). The CDR3 totals 17 residues. The CDR3 DNA is TGTGCCAGCAGCCCGGGACCCACGGGGGTCAGCCAAGAGACCCAGTACTTC. Its translation is CASSPGPTGVSQETQYF. The variable domain in full, with the rest retrieved from reference TRBV5-4 and TRBJ2-5, is ETGVTQSPTHLIKTRGQQVTLRCSSQSGHNTVSWYQQALGQGPQFIFQYYREEENGRGNFPPRFSGLQFPNYSSELNVNALELDDSALYLCASSPGPTGVSQETQYFGPGTRLLVL.

The CDR3, as DNA: TGTGCCAGCAGTTTATGGGGGGGAGGGAACACTGAAGCTTTCTTT. It codes for CASSLWGGGNTEAFF. V gene TRBV27 combines with J gene TRBJ1-1; a weak D match, TRBD1 (5 bases). Deletions cut 1 base from V and 1 base from J, with 10 bases between. In germline, CDR1 is MNHEY, CDR2 SMNVEV (reference sequence). CDR3 length: 15 residues.

To note about this clone: Other DNA sequences of this sample code for an identical CDR3. The rearrangement joins TRBV3-1 (or the pseudogene TRBV3-2) to TRBJ2-1, with 12 bases fitting TRBD2. Germline assignment: CDR1 LGHDT and CDR2 YNNKEL (reference sequence). The CDR3 contains 15 residues. Trimming cost V 1 base and J 6 bases; bases outside gene matches: 1. The CDR3 spells CASSQGLAGVNEQFF. CDR3 nucleotides: TGTGCCAGCAGCCAAGGACTAGCGGGAGTCAATGAGCAGTTCTTC.

The chain recombines TRBV5-1 with TRBJ1-2, with 7 bases aligning to TRBD1. CDR1 and CDR2 from the germline V gene are SGHRS and YFSETQ. The CDR3 runs 16 residues. Losses at the gene ends were 4 bases for V and 14 bases for J; bases not matched to a gene: 23. This CDR3 is CASSPGQDSLSMARTF. The CDR3 DNA reads as TGCGCCAGCAGCCCAGGACAGGACTCACTCTCTATGGCTAGGACCTTC.

V is TRBV6-5 and J is TRBJ1-2; D unclear. This CDR3 has 13 residues. Trimming left V 10 bases short and J 0 bases short, with 12 bases between. CDR1 and CDR2 (germline): MNHEY, SVGAGI. CDR3 sequence (DNA): TGTGCCACCTCGGGAGGGACTAACTATGGCTACACCTTC. It specifies CATSGGTNYGYTF.

The V and J genes are TRBV5-1 and TRBJ2-3; TRBD2 matches 8 bases. This CDR3 contains 17 residues. The J segment lost 2 bases and the V segment lost 0 bases, leaving 8 bases of the junction unmatched. CDR1 is SGHRS and CDR2 is YFSETQ in the germline V gene. CDR3 residues: CASSLDSAGGFTDTQYF. In DNA, the CDR3 is TGCGCCAGCAGCTTGGACTCCGCGGGGGGCTTCACAGATACGCAGTATTTT.

The sample holds a few counts of this clone. The CDR3 sequence: CASSRSRGQVSYEQYF. The DNA for the CDR3 is TGTGCCAGCAGCCGGAGCAGAGGACAGGTTTCCTACGAGCAGTACTTC. The chain combines TRBV7-9 with TRBJ2-7; 7 bases match TRBD1. Germline trimming cut 5 bases from V and 1 base from J; bases unmatched to any gene: 11. This CDR3 is built from 16 residues. Germline CDR1 SEHNR, CDR2 FQNEAQ (reference sequence).

This chain uses TRBV27 with TRBJ1-5; no definite D call. With 5 bases removed from V and 0 bases from J, the gap between germline ends came to 14 bases. The CDR3 runs 16 residues. Germline CDR1 is MNHEY and CDR2 is SMNVEV (reference sequence). CDR3: CASSPYSYYSNQPQHF. CDR3 bases: TGTGCCAGCAGTCCCTATTCCTATTATAGCAATCAGCCCCAGCATTTT.

Concerning this clone itself: Sequence at one end of the junction differs from germline and may be a read error. V gene TRBV24-1 combines with J gene TRBJ2-5, with a possible D match to TRBD2 (5 bases). CDR1 and CDR2 (germline): KGHDR, SFDVKD. This CDR3 comprises 12 residues. CDR3 coding DNA: TGTGCCACCAGTGATTATAGCGCACTTTTACACTTC. Translation: CATSDYSALLHF.